The 27 T cell receptor beta chains presented below share a single source sample, sequenced in a study of identical twins. TCRdb reanalysed the 5' RACE reads using MiXCR and keeps one entry per CDR3 protein. The table includes about 890,000 distinct CDR3 sequences, more than 9% detected once. The same data also went into a second study, on yellow fever vaccine responses in identical twins.

The sample was PBMCs. These receptors were collected from a woman aged 18-29 years in good health.

This clonotype was counted only a few times. The rearrangement joins TRBV2 to TRBJ2-1, with TRBD2 as a possible D gene (6 bases). This CDR3 region has 14 residues. Germline V gene sequence: CDR1 SNHLY, CDR2 FYNNEI. Between the trimmed V and J ends, which lost 8 bases and 3 bases, there was a span of 14 bases. The CDR3: CASWGVHHYNEQFF. In nucleotides, the CDR3 is TGTGCCAGCTGGGGGGTACACCACTACAATGAGCAGTTCTTC.

This clonotype was counted a few times. This chain joins TRBV5-1 and TRBJ2-7, with 10 nucleotides matching TRBD1. The V segment lost 1 base and the J segment 6 bases; nucleotides outside the gene matches: 7. This CDR3 has 15 residues. Germline V gene sequence: CDR1 SGHRS, CDR2 YFSETQ. CDR3 in DNA: TGCGCCAGCAGCTTGTCCGGGACAGGGGTAAGCGAGCAGTACGTC. Amino acids: CASSLSGTGVSEQYV.

In nucleotides, the CDR3 is TGTGCCAGCACCAATAGGGCACAGGGCCGATACAATGAGCAGTTCTTC. This gives the protein CASTNRAQGRYNEQFF. The chain carries TRBV28 and TRBJ2-1, with TRBD1 as a possible D gene (6 bases). V was shortened by 7 bases and J by 4 bases, with 20 bases between the two germline ends. The CDR3 is 16 amino acids. CDR1 MDHEN and CDR2 SYDVKM come from the germline V gene.

This clonotype was detected many times. The chain uses TRBV7-9 and TRBJ2-3; possible D gene TRBD2, 5 bases. The CDR3 consists of 15 residues. V was cut by 1 base and J by 5 bases, with 13 bases left in between. CDR1 is SEHNR and CDR2 is FQNEAQ in the germline V gene (reference sequence). In nucleotides, the CDR3 is TGTGCCAGCAGCTTAGAGGGTCCCGGAGGAGATACGCAGTATTTT. This translates into CASSLEGPGGDTQYF.

The rearrangement uses TRBV6-1 and TRBJ2-7; perhaps TRBD1 as D (6 bases). The CDR3 length is 13 residues. CDR1 is MNHNS, CDR2 SASEGT, per germline. V shed 6 bases and J shed 2 bases, with 11 bases lying between them. CDR3 in DNA: TGTGCCAGCAGCTGGGACATCGCCTACGAGCAGTACTTC. Protein product: CASSWDIAYEQYF.

This clonotype was found many times. The gene calls are TRBV12-3 or TRBV12-4 and TRBJ2-3, with D possibly being TRBD2 (6 bases). Trimming took off 7 bases at V and 0 bases at J, with 11 bases between the two ends. The CDR3 spans 14 residues. DNA for the CDR3: TGTGCCAGCACCTGGGGAGGAAGCACAGATACGCAGTATTTT. As protein: CASTWGGSTDTQYF.

The rearrangement uses TRBV4-1 and TRBJ2-3; TRBD2 matches 14 bases. V gave up 4 bases and J gave up 7 bases; unmatched junction bases: 13. This CDR3 spans 18 amino acids. From germline, CDR1 is MGHRA and CDR2 YSYEKL. The CDR3 DNA is TGCGCCAGCAGCCCTCGACTAGCGGGGGGGCCTCGCGCCTATACGCAGTATTTT. Translating gives CASSPRLAGGPRAYTQYF.

The genes are TRBV20-1 and TRBJ2-3; 14 bases map to TRBD2. The CDR3 covers 17 residues. Germline CDR1 is DFQATT and CDR2 is SNEGSKA (reference sequence). CDR3 sequence: CCASRLAGGPMEDTQYF. CDR3 coding DNA: TGCTGCGCTTCTCGACTAGCGGGGGGGCCGATGGAAGATACGCAGTATTTT.

V usage is TRBV20-1 and J usage is TRBJ1-1; 7 nucleotides agree with TRBD1. Per germline, CDR1 DFQATT and CDR2 SNEGSKA (reference sequence). Trimming at V came to 0 bases and at J to 1 base, leaving 5 bases not matched to a gene. The CDR3 consists of 15 residues. The CDR3 loop reads CSARDRTGGNTEAFF. CDR3 DNA sequence: TGCAGTGCTAGAGATAGGACAGGAGGGAACACTGAAGCTTTCTTT.

This clonotype was observed a few times. The chain combines TRBV6-1 with TRBJ1-5; D gene unclear. Germline V gives CDR1 MNHNS, CDR2 SASEGT. Trimming shortened V by 2 bases and J by 6 bases, and 11 bases separated the two germline ends. The CDR3 length is 14 residues. CDR3 in DNA: TGTGCCAGCAGTGAAATAGGCAAAGCTCAGCCCCAGCATTTT. Its protein product is CASSEIGKAQPQHF.

CDR3 in amino acids: CSARDSFRGVHQETQYF. CDR3 bases: TGCAGTGCTAGAGATTCTTTTAGAGGGGTCCACCAAGAGACCCAGTACTTC. The V call is TRBV20-1, the J call TRBJ2-5; possibly TRBD1 or TRBD2 for D (5 bases each). The CDR3 is 17 residues long. V shed 0 bases and J shed 0 bases, with 17 bases lying between them. The V gene's germline CDR1 is DFQATT and CDR2 SNEGSKA (reference sequence).

This clonotype was recorded a few times. The V gene is TRBV28, the J gene TRBJ2-7; 7 bases agree with TRBD2. Germline V CDR1 and CDR2: MDHEN, SYDVKM. Unmatched junction bases numbered 10, after V lost 6 bases and J lost 5 bases. The CDR3 extends over 14 amino acids. In DNA, the CDR3 is TGTGCCAGCAGCCTCCTAGGAGGGAGGGACGAGCAGTACTTC. It specifies CASSLLGGRDEQYF.

Many counts were recorded for this clonotype. The J gene is TRBJ2-1, the V gene TRBV7-2; TRBD2 aligns across 8 bases. The V and J ends lost 2 bases and 5 bases, in that order; junction bases with no gene match: 5. Germline V lookup: CDR1 SGHTA, CDR2 FQGNSA. The CDR3 runs to 15 residues. The CDR3 DNA reads TGTGCCAGCAGCTTAATGAGCGGGAGTAACAATGAGCAGTTCTTC. This encodes CASSLMSGSNNEQFF.

This clonotype was seen a few times. J is TRBJ2-5 and V is TRBV12-3 or TRBV12-4; weak D call: TRBD1 (5 bases). CDR3 size: 14 residues. V lost 3 bases to trimming and J lost 3 bases, with 11 bases between them. The CDR3 sequence: CASSFRGSEETQYF. As DNA, the CDR3 is TGTGCCAGCAGTTTTAGGGGTTCGGAAGAGACCCAGTACTTC.

The chain joins TRBV27 to TRBJ2-7; TRBD1 matches 11 bases. Trimming at V came to 6 bases and at J to 4 bases, leaving 5 bases not matched to a gene. CDR1 and CDR2 from the germline V gene are MNHEY and SMNVEV (reference sequence). CDR3 length equals 14 residues. The CDR3 spells CASSGQGARYEQYF. The CDR3 bases are TGTGCCAGCAGCGGACAGGGGGCGCGGTACGAGCAGTACTTC.

J is TRBJ1-2 and V is TRBV7-6; TRBD1 matches 10 bases. V lost 1 base to trimming and J lost 4 bases; unmatched junction nucleotides: 3. The CDR3 loop spans 15 amino acids. The germline V gene encodes CDR1 SGHVS and CDR2 FNYEAQ. CDR3 in DNA: TGTGCCAGCAGCTTAGACGGGACAGGGGTCTATGGCTACACCTTC. Encoded protein: CASSLDGTGVYGYTF.

This clonotype was counted between two and nine times. The chain is built from TRBV6-5 and TRBJ1-2, with unresolved D. Trimming left V 0 bases short and J 2 bases short, with 13 bases between. Germline V gene data show CDR1 as MNHEY and CDR2 as SVGAGI. There are 16 residues in the CDR3. The DNA for the CDR3 is TGTGCCAGCAGTTACTCTCGCGGCCGACAAAACTATGGCTACACCTTC. Translating it yields CASSYSRGRQNYGYTF.

This clonotype was seen ten or more times. CDR3 DNA sequence: TGCAGCGTTGAAGATCATGGTAGCGGGAGTTCCTACAATGAGCAGTTCTTC. Protein: CSVEDHGSGSSYNEQFF. The gene calls are TRBV29-1 and TRBJ2-1; the match to TRBD2 covers 9 bases. This CDR3 contains 17 residues. J lost 1 base, V lost 0 bases, and 7 bases had no gene match. Germline V gives CDR1 SQVTM, CDR2 ANQGSEA.

Ten or more counts support this clonotype. The chain employs TRBV7-6 and TRBJ2-7; D not certain. V lost 1 base to trimming and J lost 5 bases, with 18 bases between them. Germline-derived CDR1 and CDR2 are SGHVS and FNYEAQ. The CDR3 is 16 amino acids. In DNA form, the CDR3 reads TGTGCCAGCAGCTTAGGGGTTCCAGGATCCCTAGACGAGCAGTACGTC. Amino acid sequence: CASSLGVPGSLDEQYV.

In this sample, this clonotype turned up many times. V and J are TRBV7-9 and TRBJ2-2; D remains ambiguous. The ends were cut back, 0 bases at V and 5 bases at J, with 4 bases in the middle. The CDR3 is made up of 13 amino acids. The germline V gene has CDR1 SEHNR and CDR2 FQNEAQ (reference sequence). Written as DNA, the CDR3 is TGTGCCAGCAGCTTAGCAGAAACCGGGGAGCTGTTTTTT. Translating it yields CASSLAETGELFF.

This clonotype was detected many times. V is TRBV3-1 and J is TRBJ1-2; D call uncertain. The CDR3 sequence is 14 residues long. The germline V and J ends were trimmed by 0 bases and 0 bases, with 5 bases remaining between them. Germline V gene sequence: CDR1 LGHDT, CDR2 YNNKEL (reference sequence). The CDR3 loop reads CASSQDTTNYGYTF. CDR3 bases: TGTGCCAGCAGCCAAGACACTACTAACTATGGCTACACCTTC.

The V gene is TRBV12-3 or TRBV12-4, the J gene TRBJ2-7; 11 nucleotides line up with TRBD1. V shed 5 bases, J shed 1 base, and the junction held 16 bases outside the gene matches. The CDR3 sequence is 19 residues long. The CDR3 region is CASSKTSLGQGVRSYEQYF. The CDR3 bases are TGTGCCAGCAGTAAAACAAGCCTGGGACAGGGGGTTAGGTCCTACGAGCAGTACTTC.

This sequence joins TRBV15 and TRBJ2-7, with D uncertain. Germline V gene lookup returns CDR1 LNHNV and CDR2 YYDKDF (reference sequence). CDR3 length equals 14 residues. V was clipped by 5 bases and J by 6 bases, with 17 bases between them. The CDR3 loop is CATSCGKSRSEQYV. The CDR3 DNA sequence: TGTGCCACCAGCTGTGGCAAATCGCGTTCCGAGCAGTACGTC.

This chain connects TRBV25-1 to TRBJ2-5; TRBD2 might be the D (6 bases). CDR3 length equals 17 residues. CDR1 is MGHDK, CDR2 SYGVNS, per germline. V lost 2 bases, J lost 1 base, and 17 bases lay in between. Here the CDR3 reads CASSEARTGGIQETQYF. CDR3 in DNA: TGTGCCAGCAGTGAAGCCAGGACCGGGGGAATCCAAGAGACCCAGTACTTC.

The J gene is TRBJ2-7, the V gene TRBV12-3 or TRBV12-4; 7 bases agree with TRBD2. The CDR3 runs 13 residues. J gave up 6 bases and V 7 bases, and 9 bases lay outside the gene matches. CDR3 protein: CASTGRGEFEQYF. Written as DNA, the CDR3 is TGTGCCAGCACGGGGAGGGGAGAATTCGAGCAGTACTTC.

The chain is built from TRBV5-1 and TRBJ2-5; unclear D gene. Germline values: CDR1 SGHRS, CDR2 YFSETQ. The ends were cut back, 1 base at V and 3 bases at J, with 16 bases in the middle. CDR3 size: 16 residues. The CDR3 DNA sequence: TGCGCCAGCAGCTTGTCGGCATACCTAATCGAAGAGACCCAGTACTTC. It yields the protein CASSLSAYLIEETQYF.

The J gene is TRBJ2-7, the V gene TRBV6-1; tentative D call: TRBD1 (6 bases). The CDR3 is 16 amino acids. CDR1 is MNHNS and CDR2 is SASEGT in the germline V gene. Deletions cut 1 base from V and 4 bases from J, with 17 bases between. In DNA, the CDR3 is TGTGCCAGCAGTGAAGTTCACCTCGGACAGAGGTACGAGCAGTACGTC. It codes for CASSEVHLGQRYEQYV.